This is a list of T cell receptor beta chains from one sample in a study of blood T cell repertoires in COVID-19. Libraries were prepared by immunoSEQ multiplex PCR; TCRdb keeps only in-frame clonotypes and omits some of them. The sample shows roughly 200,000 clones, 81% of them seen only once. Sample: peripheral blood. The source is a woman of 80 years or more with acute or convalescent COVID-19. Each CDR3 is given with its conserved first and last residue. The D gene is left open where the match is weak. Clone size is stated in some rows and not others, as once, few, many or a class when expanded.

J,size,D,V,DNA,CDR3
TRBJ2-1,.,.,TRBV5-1,TGCGCCAGCAGCTCGGACAGCGGTCCTGATGAGCAGTTCTTC,CASSSDSGPDEQFF
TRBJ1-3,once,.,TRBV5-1,TGCGCCAGCAGCTTGGAAAGGGGCCTTAGCTCTGGAAACACCATATATTTT,CASSLERGLSSGNTIYF
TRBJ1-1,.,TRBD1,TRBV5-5,TGTGCCAGCAGCCCGACAGGGGGCCTATCGAACACTGAAGCTTTCTTT,CASSPTGGLSNTEAFF
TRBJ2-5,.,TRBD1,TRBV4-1,TGCGCCAGCAGCCAAGATCCGCGGGACAGGGAGACCCAGTACTTC,CASSQDPRDRETQYF
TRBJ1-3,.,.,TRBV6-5,TGTGCCAGCAGTTACTCAACGGGAGGAAATTACCATTTT,CASSYSTGGNYHF
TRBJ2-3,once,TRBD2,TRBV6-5,TGTGCCACGGGACTAGCGGGTCATACGCAGTATTTT,CATGLAGHTQYF
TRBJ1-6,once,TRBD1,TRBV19,TGTGCCAGTAAGGACAGGGCGAATAATTCACCCCTCCACTTT,CASKDRANNSPLHF
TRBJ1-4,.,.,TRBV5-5,TGTGCCAGCAGCCGCGCAGGGGTAGAGGATGAAAAACTGTTTTTT,CASSRAGVEDEKLFF
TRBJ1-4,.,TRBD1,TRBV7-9,TGTGCCAGCAGCTGGGGGACAGCCAATGAAAAACTGTTTTTT,CASSWGTANEKLFF
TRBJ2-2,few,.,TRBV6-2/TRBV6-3,TGTGCCAGCAGTTACTCAGGACTCTCAGACACCGGGGAGCTGTTTTTT,CASSYSGLSDTGELFF
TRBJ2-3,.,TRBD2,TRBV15,TGTGCCACCAGCAGAGATCCTACCGGGACTAGCGGACCTAGCACAGATACGCAGTATTTT,CATSRDPTGTSGPSTDTQYF
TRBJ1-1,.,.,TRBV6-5,TGTGCCAGCAGTTACAGAGTCAGGGACACTGAAGCTTTCTTT,CASSYRVRDTEAFF
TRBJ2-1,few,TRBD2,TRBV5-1,TGCGCCAGCAGTCAGGAGACTAGCGGGAGTTTCTATGAGCAGTTCTTC,CASSQETSGSFYEQFF
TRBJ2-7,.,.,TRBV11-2,TGTGCCAGCAGCTTCGAGCCATCGGGTGTGGAGCAGTACTTC,CASSFEPSGVEQYF
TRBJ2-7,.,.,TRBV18,TGTGCCAGCTCACCGGCGATGAGAGGTGCCGAGCAGTACTTC,CASSPAMRGAEQYF
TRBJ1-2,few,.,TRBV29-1,TGCAGCGTTGGACAGACGGCCTATGGCTACACCTTC,CSVGQTAYGYTF